This T cell receptor (beta chain) was sequenced during a study of blood T cell repertoires in COVID-19. V was cut by 9 bases and J by 0 bases, with 9 bases left in between. This CDR3 contains 13 residues. Germline V gene data show CDR1 as KGHDR and CDR2 as SFDVKD. TCRdb's table, derived via immunoSEQ multiplex PCR, lists solely in-frame clones and lacks some. The data contain 300,000 to 350,000 clones, 80% to 95% of them singletons. Sequencing was performed on peripheral blood. The source of this sequence is a woman in her 30s with COVID-19, enrolled during active disease. The chain joins TRBV24-1 to TRBJ2-3; D is possibly TRBD2 (6 bases). CDR3: CATAGPSTDTQYF. Written as DNA, the CDR3 is TGTGCCACCGCGGGACCGAGCACAGATACGCAGTATTTT.